The clone carrying this TCR beta chain was seen only a few times. Its specificity is not known. TCRdb ran MiXCR on the reads and lists one entry per CDR3 protein. The data contain 680,000 or so distinct CDR3 sequences, 30% to 40% of them singletons. This CDR3 contains 12 residues. Trimming took 5 bases from V and 3 from J, leaving 8 bases between them. Germline V gene data show CDR1 as KGHSH and CDR2 as LQKENI. The data were taken from a study of T cell repertoires in cytomegalovirus infection. Across the whole study: CMV infection plus the matching HLA type was flagged by public TCR beta signatures.

The V gene is TRBV18, the J gene TRBJ2-7, with D possibly matching TRBD1 (5 bases). The clonotype originates from a human donor in good health (CMV status not recorded). Some clones in this sample may be carry-over from other donors' samples. The sequenced sample was cultured PBMCs, obtained from culture after CMV antigen stimulation. The DNA for the CDR3 is TGTGCCAGCTCAGACCAGGGCTACGAGCAGTACTTC. Residues: CASSDQGYEQYF.